This TCR beta chain was sequenced in a study of T cells after yellow fever vaccination. Study results and limitations: It was a small share of clonotypes that appeared in both CD4 and CD8 compartments.

The CDR3 covers 17 residues. The V gene's germline CDR1 is MDHEN and CDR2 SYDVKM. V was pared by 4 bases and J by 7 bases, with 13 bases of the junction left unmatched. In its sample, this clonotype was seen many times. As yet, its antigen is unknown. TCRdb recomputed calls from the 5' RACE reads with MiXCR, one row per CDR3 protein. The sample consists of under 250,000 distinct CDR3 sequences, approximately 3.3% of them appearing once. This TCR was sampled from a man in his late teens or twenties who received the YFV17D yellow fever vaccine. Sequences were derived from CD4+ T cells sorted from PBMCs, sampled 10 days after the yellow fever booster vaccination. The chain carries TRBV28 and TRBJ1-4, with TRBD1 matching 9 bases. Here the CDR3 reads CASSSSGTGSLGEKLFF. The CDR3 DNA reads TGTGCCAGCAGTTCCTCCGGGACAGGGTCCCTTGGTGAAAAACTGTTTTTT.